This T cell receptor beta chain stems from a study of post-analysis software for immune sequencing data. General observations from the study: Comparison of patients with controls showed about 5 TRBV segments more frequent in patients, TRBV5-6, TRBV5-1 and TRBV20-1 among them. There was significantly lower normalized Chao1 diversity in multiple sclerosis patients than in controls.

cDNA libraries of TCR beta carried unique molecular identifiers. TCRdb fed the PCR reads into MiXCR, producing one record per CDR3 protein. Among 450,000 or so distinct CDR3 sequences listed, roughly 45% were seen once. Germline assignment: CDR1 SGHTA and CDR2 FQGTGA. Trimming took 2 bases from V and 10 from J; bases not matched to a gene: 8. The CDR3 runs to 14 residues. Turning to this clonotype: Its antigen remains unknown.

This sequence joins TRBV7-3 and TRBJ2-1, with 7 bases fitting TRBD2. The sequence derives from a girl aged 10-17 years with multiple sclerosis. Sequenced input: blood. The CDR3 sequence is CASSLGEGGQEQFF. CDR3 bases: TGTGCCAGCAGCTTAGGGGAGGGCGGGCAGGAGCAGTTCTTC.